These 21 T cell receptor beta chains share one sample of origin, sequenced in a study of blood T cell repertoires in COVID-19. Only in-frame clones appear in the TCRdb table, and some are missing; sequencing was by immunoSEQ multiplex PCR. The sample lists roughly 120,000 clones, around 90% occurring once. Input material: peripheral blood. The receptors stem from a man between 60 and 75 years old with COVID-19, enrolled during active disease.

The gene calls are TRBV30 and TRBJ1-2; TRBD1 agrees at 10 bases. This CDR3 contains 13 residues. Germline V lookup: CDR1 GTSNPN, CDR2 SVGIG (reference sequence). V lost 1 base to trimming and J lost 8 bases; unmatched junction nucleotides: 4. CDR3 bases: TGTGCCTGGAGTGGGACAGGGGGACGCGGCTACACCTTC. Residues: CAWSGTGGRGYTF. Full variable domain (rest looked up from reference TRBV30 and TRBJ1-2): SQTIHQWPATLVQPVGSPLSLECTVEGTSNPNLYWYRQAAGRGLQLLFYSVGIGQISSEVPQNLSASRPQDRQFILSSKKLLLSDSGFYLCAWSGTGGRGYTFGSGTRLTVV.

This chain connects TRBV30 to TRBJ1-1; TRBD1 might be the D (5 bases). The V gene lost 5 bases and the J gene lost 0 bases, with 7 bases spanning the gap. The CDR3 is 12 amino acids. Germline CDR1 reads GTSNPN; CDR2 reads SVGIG (reference sequence). The CDR3 DNA sequence: TGTGCCTGGGACAGATTGAACACTGAAGCTTTCTTT. Amino acid sequence: CAWDRLNTEAFF. Using reference TRBV30 and TRBJ1-1 for the parts outside the CDR3, the full variable domain is SQTIHQWPATLVQPVGSPLSLECTVEGTSNPNLYWYRQAAGRGLQLLFYSVGIGQISSEVPQNLSASRPQDRQFILSSKKLLLSDSGFYLCAWDRLNTEAFFGQGTRLTVV.

The chain uses TRBV14 and TRBJ2-5, with 10 bases lining up with TRBD2. CDR1 is SGHDN and CDR2 is FVKESK in the germline V gene. With 4 bases clipped from V and 4 bases from J, the junction kept 15 bases outside the gene matches. The CDR3 length is 18 residues. CDR3: CASSPDSQGLARRETQYF. The CDR3 bases are TGTGCCAGCAGCCCGGACAGCCAGGGACTAGCGCGGAGAGAGACCCAGTACTTC.

This chain uses TRBV5-4 with TRBJ2-5, with D unclear. Deletions cut 2 bases from V and 5 bases from J, with 16 bases between. From germline, CDR1 is SGHNT and CDR2 YYREEE (reference sequence). The CDR3 consists of 15 residues. CDR3 nucleotide sequence: TGTGCCAGCAGCTTTATCCATCAGCCCAGGGAGACCCAGTACTTC. Its translation is CASSFIHQPRETQYF.

The gene calls are TRBV2 and TRBJ2-7, with TRBD2 identical over 7 bases. V was clipped by 4 bases and J by 5 bases; unmatched bases: 8. There are 14 residues in the CDR3. The V gene's germline CDR1 is SNHLY and CDR2 FYNNEI. The CDR3 DNA reads TGTGCCAGCAGTGCCCGCGAAGGGACTAACGAGCAGTACTTC. It encodes CASSAREGTNEQYF.

CDR3: CASSDPLLAGLPGGNEQFF. In DNA, the CDR3 is TGTGCCAGCAGCGACCCCCTACTAGCGGGTCTCCCAGGGGGCAATGAGCAGTTCTTC. The chain links TRBV9 to TRBJ2-1; 9 nucleotides match TRBD2. V lost 3 bases to trimming and J lost 6 bases; unmatched junction nucleotides: 19. This CDR3 has 19 residues. The germline V gene encodes CDR1 SGDLS and CDR2 YYNGEE.

This clone was seen a single time. The chain uses TRBV6-5 and TRBJ1-1; no definite D call. The CDR3 is 14 amino acids. CDR1 is MNHEY, CDR2 SVGAGI, per germline. V shed 0 bases and J shed 1 base, with 6 bases lying between them. In DNA, the CDR3 is TGTGCCAGCAGTTACTCTGGAGGGAACACTGAAGCTTTCTTT. It translates to CASSYSGGNTEAFF.

The rearrangement joins TRBV4-3 to TRBJ2-4, with D unresolved. V lost 1 base, J lost 0 bases, and 10 bases lay in between. The germline gives CDR1 LGHNA, CDR2 YSLEER. This CDR3 contains 16 residues. CDR3 sequence: CASSQGAIPAKNIQYF. Written as DNA, the CDR3 is TGCGCCAGCAGCCAAGGAGCTATACCAGCCAAAAACATTCAGTACTTC.

J is TRBJ2-7 and V is TRBV6-5; perhaps TRBD1 as D (5 bases). The germline gives CDR1 MNHEY, CDR2 SVGAGI. The CDR3 is made up of 16 amino acids. Trimming removed 0 bases at V and 2 bases at J, with 14 bases between. CDR3 loop: CASSYSRAGYPYEQYF. The CDR3 bases are TGTGCCAGCAGTTACTCGAGAGCAGGGTACCCCTACGAGCAGTACTTC.

The chain couples TRBV10-2 to TRBJ1-5, with 9 bases matching TRBD1. The germline V gene has CDR1 WSHSY and CDR2 SAAADI. V gave up 7 bases and J gave up 5 bases; unmatched junction bases: 3. CDR3 length: 13 residues. The CDR3 region has the DNA TGCGCCAGCACATGGACAGGGGATCAGCCCCAGCATTTT. This translates into CASTWTGDQPQHF.

This sequence joins TRBV11-3 and TRBJ2-6; D remains ambiguous. Trimming took 5 bases from V and 0 from J, leaving 8 bases between them. Germline V lookup: CDR1 SGHNT, CDR2 YENEEA. CDR3 length equals 15 residues. CDR3 sequence (DNA): TGTGCCAGCAGCCAAGGCGGCTCTGGGGCCAACGTCCTGACTTTC. Its translation: CASSQGGSGANVLTF.

V usage is TRBV3-1 (or the pseudogene TRBV3-2) and J usage is TRBJ2-7, with TRBD2 as a possible D gene (6 bases). Germline values: CDR1 LGHDT, CDR2 YNNKEL (reference sequence). V was cut by 3 bases and J by 3 bases, with 12 bases left in between. This CDR3 is built from 14 residues. The CDR3 region is CASSHFPGVYEQYF. In nucleotides, the CDR3 is TGTGCCAGCAGCCATTTCCCGGGAGTCTACGAGCAGTACTTC.

This chain links TRBV7-6 with TRBJ1-1; 9 nucleotides align to TRBD1. The CDR3 sequence is 16 residues long. Germline lookup yields CDR1 SGHVS and CDR2 FNYEAQ. Germline trimming cut 5 bases from V and 1 base from J; bases unmatched to any gene: 8. In nucleotides, the CDR3 is TGTGCCAGCAGCGCAAGGACAGGGGTTGAGAACACTGAAGCTTTCTTT. Translated, it gives CASSARTGVENTEAFF.

The V gene is TRBV7-6, the J gene TRBJ2-7; 8 nucleotides line up with TRBD1. In germline, CDR1 is SGHVS, CDR2 FNYEAQ. This CDR3 spans 16 amino acids. J gave up 4 bases and V 5 bases, and 13 bases lay outside the gene matches. The CDR3: CASSPGLRTGRYEQYF. CDR3 sequence (DNA): TGTGCCAGCAGCCCCGGGTTAAGGACAGGGAGGTACGAGCAGTACTTC.

The V gene is TRBV3-1 (or the pseudogene TRBV3-2), the J gene TRBJ2-1; the D is unclear. CDR3 size: 14 residues. Trimming took 2 bases from V and 6 from J, leaving 11 bases between them. Germline CDR1 reads LGHDT; CDR2 reads YNNKEL (reference sequence). The CDR3 sequence: CASSQRVGSNEQFF. CDR3 sequence (DNA): TGTGCCAGCAGCCAACGGGTAGGCTCCAATGAGCAGTTCTTC.

This chain links TRBV10-1 with TRBJ2-7; D gene uncertain. Trimming stripped 0 bases from V and 4 bases from J, with 7 bases between. Germline V CDR1 and CDR2: WNHNN, SYGVQD (reference sequence). The CDR3 spans 13 residues. CDR3 nucleotide sequence: TGCGCCAGCAGTGAGTCAATTGTATACGAGCAGTACTTC. This gives the protein CASSESIVYEQYF.

This chain joins TRBV5-4 and TRBJ2-1; 9 bases map to TRBD2. J was trimmed by 5 bases and V by 4 bases; bases with no gene match: 7. This CDR3 comprises 15 residues. Germline CDR1 reads SGHNT; CDR2 reads YYREEE (reference sequence). As DNA, the CDR3 is TGTGCCAGCAGCCCGACTAGCGGAGGTAACAATGAGCAGTTCTTC. Translation gives CASSPTSGGNNEQFF.

This chain joins TRBV4-1 and TRBJ1-4, with TRBD1 as a possible D gene (6 bases). In germline, CDR1 is MGHRA, CDR2 YSYEKL. The CDR3 extends over 18 amino acids. Trimming removed 0 bases from V and 3 bases from J, with 17 bases in between. CDR3 in amino acids: CASSQDGGVQGPNEKLFF. The CDR3 DNA is TGCGCCAGCAGCCAAGATGGGGGGGTACAGGGTCCTAATGAAAAACTGTTTTTT.

The rearrangement uses TRBV3-1 (or the pseudogene TRBV3-2) and TRBJ2-1; weak D call: TRBD1 (5 bases). This CDR3 has 13 residues. Germline values: CDR1 LGHDT, CDR2 YNNKEL (reference sequence). V lost 4 bases, J lost 2 bases, and 6 bases lay in between. Written as DNA, the CDR3 is TGTGCCAGCAGCCCGGACACCTACAATGAGCAGTTCTTC. This translates into CASSPDTYNEQFF.

The chain links TRBV19 to TRBJ1-5, with 7 nucleotides matching TRBD1. This CDR3 spans 15 amino acids. V shed 5 bases and J 2 bases; nucleotides not matched to a gene: 6. Germline V lookup: CDR1 LNHDA, CDR2 SQIVND (reference sequence). In DNA, the CDR3 is TGTGCCAGTAGTGAGAGACAGGGCGGCAATCAGCCCCAGCATTTT. Encoded protein: CASSERQGGNQPQHF.

V and J are TRBV7-2 and TRBJ2-7; 12 bases map to TRBD2. The CDR3 has 18 residues. Trimming took 1 base from V and 5 from J; bases not matched to a gene: 12. Germline CDR1 and CDR2: SGHTA and FQGNSA. The CDR3 region has the DNA TGTGCCAGCAGCTTAGTACGGCTAGCGGGAGGGCTTGGGCACGAGCAGTACTTC. It codes for CASSLVRLAGGLGHEQYF.